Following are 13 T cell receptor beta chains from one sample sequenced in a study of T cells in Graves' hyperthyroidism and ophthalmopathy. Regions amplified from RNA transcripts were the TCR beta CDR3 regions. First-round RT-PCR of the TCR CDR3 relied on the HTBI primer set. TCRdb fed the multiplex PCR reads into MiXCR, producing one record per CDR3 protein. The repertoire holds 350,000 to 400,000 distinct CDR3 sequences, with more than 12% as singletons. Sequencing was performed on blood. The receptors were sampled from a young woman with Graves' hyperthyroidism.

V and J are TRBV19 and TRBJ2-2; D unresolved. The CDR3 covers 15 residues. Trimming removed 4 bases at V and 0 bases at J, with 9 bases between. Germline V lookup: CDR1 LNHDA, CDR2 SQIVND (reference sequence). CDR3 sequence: CASSNKVSNTGELFF. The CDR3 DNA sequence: TGTGCCAGTAGTAACAAGGTCTCGAACACCGGGGAGCTGTTTTTT.

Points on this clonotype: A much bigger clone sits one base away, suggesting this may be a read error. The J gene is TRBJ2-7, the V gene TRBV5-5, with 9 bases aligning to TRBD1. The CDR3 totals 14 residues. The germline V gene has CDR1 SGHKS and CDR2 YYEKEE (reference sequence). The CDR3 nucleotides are TGTGCCGGCAGCTTGGCTAGGGGACAGGGAGTCAGGTACTTC. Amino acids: CAGSLARGQGVRYF.

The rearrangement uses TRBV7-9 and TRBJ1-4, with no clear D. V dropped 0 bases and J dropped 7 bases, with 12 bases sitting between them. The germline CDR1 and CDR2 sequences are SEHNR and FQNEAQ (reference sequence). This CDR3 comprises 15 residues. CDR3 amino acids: CASSLAGYGVEKLFF. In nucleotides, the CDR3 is TGTGCCAGCAGCTTAGCTGGGTACGGGGTTGAAAAACTGTTTTTT.

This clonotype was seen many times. The CDR3 region is CASSFTGTGELFF. The CDR3 DNA reads TGTGCCAGCAGTTTTACAGGGACCGGGGAGCTGTTTTTT. The V call is TRBV28, the J call TRBJ2-2, with D perhaps TRBD1 (6 bases). This CDR3 is 13 amino acids long. CDR1 is MDHEN, CDR2 SYDVKM, per germline. Trimming took off 3 bases at V and 5 bases at J, with 7 bases between the two ends.

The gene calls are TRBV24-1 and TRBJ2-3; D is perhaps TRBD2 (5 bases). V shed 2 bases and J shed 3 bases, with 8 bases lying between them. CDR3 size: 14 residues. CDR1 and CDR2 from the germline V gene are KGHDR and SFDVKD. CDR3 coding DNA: TGTGCCACCAGTGATTACTCGGGAACAGATACGCAGTATTTT. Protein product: CATSDYSGTDTQYF.

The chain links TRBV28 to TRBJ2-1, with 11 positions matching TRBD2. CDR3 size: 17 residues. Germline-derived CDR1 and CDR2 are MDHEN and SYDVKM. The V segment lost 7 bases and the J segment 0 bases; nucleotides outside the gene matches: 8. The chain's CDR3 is CASIFSGRVSSYNEQFF. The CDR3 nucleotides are TGTGCCAGCATATTTAGCGGGAGGGTAAGCTCCTACAATGAGCAGTTCTTC. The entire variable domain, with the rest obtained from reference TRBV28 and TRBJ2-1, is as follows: DVKVTQSSRYLVKRTGEKVFLECVQDMDHENMFWYRQDPGLGLRLIYFSYDVKMKEKGDIPEGYSVSREKKERFSLILESASTNQTSMYLCASIFSGRVSSYNEQFFGPGTRLTVL.

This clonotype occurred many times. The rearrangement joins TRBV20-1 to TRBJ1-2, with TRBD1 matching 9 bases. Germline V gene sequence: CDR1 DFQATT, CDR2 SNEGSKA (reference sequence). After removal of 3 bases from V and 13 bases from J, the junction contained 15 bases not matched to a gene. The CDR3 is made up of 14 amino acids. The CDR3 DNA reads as TGCAGTGCTAGTGGCCAGGGACAGGGACGAGGGGGCACCTTC. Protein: CSASGQGQGRGGTF.

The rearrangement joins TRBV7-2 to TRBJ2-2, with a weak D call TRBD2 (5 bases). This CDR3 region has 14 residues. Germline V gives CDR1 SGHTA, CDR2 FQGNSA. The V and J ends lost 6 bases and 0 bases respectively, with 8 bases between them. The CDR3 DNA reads TGTGCCAGCAGGCGGGCCCCGAACACCGGGGAGCTGTTTTTT. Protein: CASRRAPNTGELFF.

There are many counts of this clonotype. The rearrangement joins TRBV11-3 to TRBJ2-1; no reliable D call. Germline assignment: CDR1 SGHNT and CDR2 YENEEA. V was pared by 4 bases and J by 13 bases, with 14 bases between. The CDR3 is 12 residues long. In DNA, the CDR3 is TGTGCCAGCAGCTCCGCATTAAATAGACAGTTCTTC. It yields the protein CASSSALNRQFF.

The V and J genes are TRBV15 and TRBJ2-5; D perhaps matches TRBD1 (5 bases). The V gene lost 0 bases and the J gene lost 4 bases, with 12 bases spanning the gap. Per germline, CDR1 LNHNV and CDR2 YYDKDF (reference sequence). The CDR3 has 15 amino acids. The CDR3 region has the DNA TGTGCCACCAGCAGAGATCAACTTAGGGGAGAGACCCAGTACTTC. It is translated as CATSRDQLRGETQYF.

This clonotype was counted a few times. The CDR3 region is CASSFPIPDRGTKEQYF. In DNA form, the CDR3 reads TGTGCCAGCAGCTTCCCGATACCCGACAGGGGTACGAAGGAGCAGTACTTC. V gene TRBV11-2 combines with J gene TRBJ2-7; TRBD1 matches at 8 bases. The germline V gene has CDR1 SGHAT and CDR2 FQNNGV. With V trimmed by 3 bases and J by 7 bases, 17 bases remained unmatched. The CDR3 covers 17 residues.

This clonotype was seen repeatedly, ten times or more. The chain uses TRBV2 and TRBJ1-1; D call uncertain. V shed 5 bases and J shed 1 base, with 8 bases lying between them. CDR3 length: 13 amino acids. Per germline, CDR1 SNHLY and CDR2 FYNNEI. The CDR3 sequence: CASSQEENTEAFF. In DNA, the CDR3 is TGTGCCAGCAGTCAGGAGGAGAACACTGAAGCTTTCTTT.

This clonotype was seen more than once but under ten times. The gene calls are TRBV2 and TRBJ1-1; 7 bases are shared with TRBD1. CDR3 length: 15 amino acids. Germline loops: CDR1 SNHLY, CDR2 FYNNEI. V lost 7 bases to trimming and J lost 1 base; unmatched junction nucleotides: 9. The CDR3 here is CASKRRQGENTEAFF. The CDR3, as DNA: TGTGCCAGCAAACGGCGACAGGGCGAGAACACTGAAGCTTTCTTT.